This entry is about one T cell receptor (beta chain). The sample comes from a study of cytomegalovirus exposure and HLA in healthy donors. The primer mix had 60 Vbeta and 13 Jbeta primers. Clones were sequenced by immunoSEQ multiplex PCR, and TCRdb holds only the in-frame ones, with some missing. Found here are some 190,000 clones, more than 75% of them singletons; the top ten hold 2% to 3%. CDR1 and CDR2 (germline): MDHEN, SYDVKM. The CDR3 runs 13 residues. Between the trimmed V and J ends, which lost 2 bases and 7 bases, there was a span of 9 bases. The clonotype was recovered from a woman in her twenties or thirties in good health and CMV-seropositive. V usage is TRBV28 and J usage is TRBJ1-5; the D is unclear. The sequenced sample was PBMCs. The chain's CDR3 is CASSLLSGQPQHF. CDR3 DNA sequence: TGTGCCAGCAGTTTACTCTCCGGGCAGCCCCAGCATTTT.